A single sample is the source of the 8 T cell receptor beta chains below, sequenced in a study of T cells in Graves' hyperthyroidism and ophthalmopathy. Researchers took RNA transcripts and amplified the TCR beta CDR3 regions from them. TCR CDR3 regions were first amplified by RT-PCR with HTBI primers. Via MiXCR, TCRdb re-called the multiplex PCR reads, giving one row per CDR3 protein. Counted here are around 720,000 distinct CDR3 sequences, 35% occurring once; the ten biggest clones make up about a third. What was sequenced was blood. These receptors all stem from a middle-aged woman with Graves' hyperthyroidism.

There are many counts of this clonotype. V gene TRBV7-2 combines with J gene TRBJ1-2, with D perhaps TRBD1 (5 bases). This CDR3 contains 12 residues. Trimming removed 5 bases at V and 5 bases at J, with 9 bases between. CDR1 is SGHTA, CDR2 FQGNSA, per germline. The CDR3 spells CASSPQEYGYTF. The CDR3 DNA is TGTGCCAGCAGCCCACAGGAGTATGGCTACACCTTC. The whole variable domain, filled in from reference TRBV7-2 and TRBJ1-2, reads GAGVSQSPSNKVTEKGKDVELRCDPISGHTALYWYRQSLGQGLEFLIYFQGNSAPDKSGLPSDRFSAERTGGSVSTLTIQRTQQEDSAVYLCASSPQEYGYTFGSGTRLTVV.

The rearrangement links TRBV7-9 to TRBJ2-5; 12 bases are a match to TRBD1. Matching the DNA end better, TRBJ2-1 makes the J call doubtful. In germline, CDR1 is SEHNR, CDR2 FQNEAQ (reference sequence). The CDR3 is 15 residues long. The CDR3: CASSAGTGGGNEQFF. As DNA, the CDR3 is TGTGCCAGCAGCGCCGGGACAGGGGGCGGGAATGAGCAGTTCTTC.

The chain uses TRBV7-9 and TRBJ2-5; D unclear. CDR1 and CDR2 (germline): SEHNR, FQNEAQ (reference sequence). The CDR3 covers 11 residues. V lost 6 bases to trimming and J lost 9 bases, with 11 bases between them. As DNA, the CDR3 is TGTGCCAGCAGTTTTGAGAGAGCCCAGTACTTC. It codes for CASSFERAQYF.

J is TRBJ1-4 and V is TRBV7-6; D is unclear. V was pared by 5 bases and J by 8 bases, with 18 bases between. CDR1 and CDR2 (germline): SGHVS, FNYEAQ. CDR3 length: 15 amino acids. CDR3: CASSQARLIREKLFF. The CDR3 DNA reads TGTGCCAGCAGCCAGGCCAGGTTAATAAGGGAAAAACTGTTTTTT.

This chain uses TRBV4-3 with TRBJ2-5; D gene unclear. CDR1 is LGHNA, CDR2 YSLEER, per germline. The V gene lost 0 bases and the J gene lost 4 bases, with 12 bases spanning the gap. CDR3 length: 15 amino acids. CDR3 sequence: CASSQDPGRGETQYF. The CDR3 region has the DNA TGCGCCAGCAGCCAAGATCCGGGCCGAGGAGAGACCCAGTACTTC.

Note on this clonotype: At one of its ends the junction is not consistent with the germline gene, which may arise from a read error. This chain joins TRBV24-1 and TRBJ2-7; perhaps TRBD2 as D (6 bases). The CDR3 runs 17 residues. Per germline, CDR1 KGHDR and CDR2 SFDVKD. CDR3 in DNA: TGTGCCAGCAGTTTATTAGGCGGTACGGGGGTTGCGGGCGAGCAGTACTTC. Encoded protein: CASSLLGGTGVAGEQYF.

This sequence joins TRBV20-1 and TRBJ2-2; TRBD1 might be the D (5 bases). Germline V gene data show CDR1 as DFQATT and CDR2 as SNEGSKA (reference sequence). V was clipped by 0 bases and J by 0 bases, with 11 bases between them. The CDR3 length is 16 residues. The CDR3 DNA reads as TGCAGTGCTAGAGAGGGGCAGCCTACGAACACCGGGGAGCTGTTTTTT. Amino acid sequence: CSAREGQPTNTGELFF.

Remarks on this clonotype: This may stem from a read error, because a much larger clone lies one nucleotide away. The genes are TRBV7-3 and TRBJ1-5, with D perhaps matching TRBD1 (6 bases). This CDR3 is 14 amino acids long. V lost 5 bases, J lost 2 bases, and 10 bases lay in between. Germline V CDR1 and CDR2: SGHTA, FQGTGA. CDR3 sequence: CASSPGDGNQPQHF. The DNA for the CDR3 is TGTGCCAGCAGCCCAGGGGATGGCAATCAGCCCCAGCATTTT.